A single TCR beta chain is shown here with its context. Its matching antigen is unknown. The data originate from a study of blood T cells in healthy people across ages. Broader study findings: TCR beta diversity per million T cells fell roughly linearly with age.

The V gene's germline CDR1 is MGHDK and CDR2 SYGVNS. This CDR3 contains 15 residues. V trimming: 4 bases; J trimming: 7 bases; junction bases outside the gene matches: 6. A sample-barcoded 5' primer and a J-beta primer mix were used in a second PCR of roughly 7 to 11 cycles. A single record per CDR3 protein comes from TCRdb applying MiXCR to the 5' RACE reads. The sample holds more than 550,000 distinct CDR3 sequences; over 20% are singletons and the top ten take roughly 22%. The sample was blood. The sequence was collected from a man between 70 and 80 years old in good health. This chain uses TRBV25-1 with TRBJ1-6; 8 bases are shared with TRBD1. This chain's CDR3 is CASSVDRANNSPLHF. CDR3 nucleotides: TGTGCCAGCAGTGTGGACAGGGCGAACAATTCACCCCTCCACTTT.